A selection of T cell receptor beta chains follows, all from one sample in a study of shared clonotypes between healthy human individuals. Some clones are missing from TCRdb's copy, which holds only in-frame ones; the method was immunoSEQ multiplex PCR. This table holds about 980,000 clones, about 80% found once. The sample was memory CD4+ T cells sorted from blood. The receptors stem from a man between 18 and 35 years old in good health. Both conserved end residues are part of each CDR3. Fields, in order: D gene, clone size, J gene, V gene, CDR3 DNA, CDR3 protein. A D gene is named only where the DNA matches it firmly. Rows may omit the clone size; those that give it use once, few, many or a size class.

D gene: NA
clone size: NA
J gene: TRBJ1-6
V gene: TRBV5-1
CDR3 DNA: TGCGCCAGCAGCGATCCCGCGCGTAATTCACCCCTCCACTTT
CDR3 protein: CASSDPARNSPLHF

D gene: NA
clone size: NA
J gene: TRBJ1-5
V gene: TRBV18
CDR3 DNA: TGTGCCAGCTCAGCAGGACAGAATAAACAGCCCCAGCATTTT
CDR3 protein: CASSAGQNKQPQHF

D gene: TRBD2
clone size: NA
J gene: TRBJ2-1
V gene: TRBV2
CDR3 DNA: TGTGCCGCGAGGACGACTAGCGGGGGGTTCAATGAGCAGTTCTTC
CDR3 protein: CAARTTSGGFNEQFF

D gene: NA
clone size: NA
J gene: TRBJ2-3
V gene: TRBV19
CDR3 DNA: TGTGCCAGTAGTAAGGGGACCACCGCAGGGCAAGATACGCAGTATTTT
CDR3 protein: CASSKGTTAGQDTQYF

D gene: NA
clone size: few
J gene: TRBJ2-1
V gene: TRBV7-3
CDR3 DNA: TGTGCCAGCAGCTTAATGCCTTCCTACAATGAGCAGTTCTTC
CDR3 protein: CASSLMPSYNEQFF

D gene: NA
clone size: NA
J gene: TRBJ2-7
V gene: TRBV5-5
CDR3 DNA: TGTGCCAGCAGCTTGCGCGACAGAAACTACGAGCAGTACTTC
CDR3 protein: CASSLRDRNYEQYF

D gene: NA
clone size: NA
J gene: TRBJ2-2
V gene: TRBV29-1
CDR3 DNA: TGCAGTAAGGGGTCAGCGGCTAAACACCGGGGAGCTGTTTTT
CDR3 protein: CSKGSAAKHRGAVF

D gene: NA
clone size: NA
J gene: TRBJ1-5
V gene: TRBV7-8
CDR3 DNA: TGTGCCAGCAGCCCCAACGTGGGGGGCCGATTAGCCCAGCATTTT
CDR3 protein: CASSPNVGGRLAQHF

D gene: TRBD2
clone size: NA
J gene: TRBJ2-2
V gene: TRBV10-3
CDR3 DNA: TGTGCCATCAGTGTTACTAGCGGAGATTCGAACACCGGGGAGCTGTTTTTT
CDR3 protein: CAISVTSGDSNTGELFF

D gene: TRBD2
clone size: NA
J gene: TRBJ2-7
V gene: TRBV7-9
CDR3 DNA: TGTGCCAGCAGCTTTGTTCTAGCGGGGGGATCCTACGAGCAGTACTTC
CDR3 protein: CASSFVLAGGSYEQYF

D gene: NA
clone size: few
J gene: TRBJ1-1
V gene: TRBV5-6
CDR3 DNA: TGTGCCAGCAGCTTGCCGACGACTGAAGCTTTCTTT
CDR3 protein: CASSLPTTEAFF

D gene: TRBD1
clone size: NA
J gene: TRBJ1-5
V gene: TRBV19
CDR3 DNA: TGTGCCAGTAGTACCCGACAGGGGAATCAGCCCCAGCATTTT
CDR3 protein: CASSTRQGNQPQHF

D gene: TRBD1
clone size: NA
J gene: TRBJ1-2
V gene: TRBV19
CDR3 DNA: TGTGCCAGTAGTTCGGAGGTGAGGACAGGGCTTTGGACTTGGTCTGGCTACACCTTC
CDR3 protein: CASSSEVRTGLWTWSGYTF

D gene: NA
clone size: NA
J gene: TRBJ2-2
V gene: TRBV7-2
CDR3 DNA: TGTGCCAGCAGCGCCGGCCTGAACACCGGGGAGCTGTTTTTT
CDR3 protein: CASSAGLNTGELFF

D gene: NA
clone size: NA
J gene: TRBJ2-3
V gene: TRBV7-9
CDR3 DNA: TGTGCCAGCAGCTTATTGCTCCGCACAGATACGCAGTATTTT
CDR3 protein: CASSLLLRTDTQYF

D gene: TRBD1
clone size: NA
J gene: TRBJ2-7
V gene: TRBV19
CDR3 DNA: TGTGCCAGTAGTATGGGCGGACAGGGGGCGCGTGAGCAGTACTTC
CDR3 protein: CASSMGGQGAREQYF

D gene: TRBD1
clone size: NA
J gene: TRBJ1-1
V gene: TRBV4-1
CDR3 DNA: TGCGCCAGCAGCCAATATCCCGTCGGACAGGGAGCAAACACTGAAGCTTTCTTT
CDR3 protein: CASSQYPVGQGANTEAFF

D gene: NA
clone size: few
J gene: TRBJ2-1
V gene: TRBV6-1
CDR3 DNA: TGTGCCAGCAGAAAGGACTACTACAATGAGCAGTTCTTC
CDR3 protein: CASRKDYYNEQFF

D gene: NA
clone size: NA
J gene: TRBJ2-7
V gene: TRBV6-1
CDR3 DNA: TGTGCCAGCAGTGGGACAATCCCCTCCTACGAGCAGTACTTC
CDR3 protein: CASSGTIPSYEQYF

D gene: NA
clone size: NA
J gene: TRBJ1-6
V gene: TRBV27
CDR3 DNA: TGTGCCAGCAGTTTTAGGGGCTTGGGTTCACCCCTCCACTTT
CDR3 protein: CASSFRGLGSPLHF

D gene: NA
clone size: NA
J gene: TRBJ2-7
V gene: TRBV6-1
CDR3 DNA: TGTGCCAGCACACCGGAAAGAGGGTCCTACGAGCAGTACTTC
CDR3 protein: CASTPERGSYEQYF

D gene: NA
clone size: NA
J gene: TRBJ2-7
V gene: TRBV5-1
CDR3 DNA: TGCGCCAGCAGCCCGGACCCTTCTTACGAGCAGTACTTC
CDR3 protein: CASSPDPSYEQYF

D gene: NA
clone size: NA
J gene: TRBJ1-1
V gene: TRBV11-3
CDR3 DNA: TGTGCCAGCAGCGAACAGGTGGGAACTGAAGCTTTCTTT
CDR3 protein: CASSEQVGTEAFF

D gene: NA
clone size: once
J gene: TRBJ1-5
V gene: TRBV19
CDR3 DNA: TGTGCCAGTAACCGGGGCAATCAGCCCCAGCATTTT
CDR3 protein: CASNRGNQPQHF

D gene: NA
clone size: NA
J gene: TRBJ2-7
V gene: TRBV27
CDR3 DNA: TGTGCCAGCAGTTTTATAGAACCCTACGAGCAGTACTTC
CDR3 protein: CASSFIEPYEQYF

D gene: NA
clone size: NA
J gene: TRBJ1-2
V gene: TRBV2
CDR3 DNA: TGTGCCAGCAGGATTGAGGGAACCGGTGGCTACACCTTC
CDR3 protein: CASRIEGTGGYTF

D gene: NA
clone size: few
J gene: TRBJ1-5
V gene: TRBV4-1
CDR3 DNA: TGCGCCAGCAGCCAAGCTTTCCGGGGCCCGGAGCCCCAGCATTTT
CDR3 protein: CASSQAFRGPEPQHF

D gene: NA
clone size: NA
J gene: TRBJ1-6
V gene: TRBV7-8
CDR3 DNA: TGTGCCAGCAGCTTAGTAGGCTCTGGGGGCTCCTATAATTCACCCCTCCACTTT
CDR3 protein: CASSLVGSGGSYNSPLHF

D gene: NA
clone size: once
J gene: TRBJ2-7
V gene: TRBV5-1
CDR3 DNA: TGCGCCAGCAGCTTGGATGGTGGTGTATACGAGCAGTACTTC
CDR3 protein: CASSLDGGVYEQYF

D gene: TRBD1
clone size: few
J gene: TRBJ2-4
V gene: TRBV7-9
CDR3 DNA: TGTGCCAGCAGCCCAGGACAGGGGAAAATTAAAAACATTCAGTACTTC
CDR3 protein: CASSPGQGKIKNIQYF

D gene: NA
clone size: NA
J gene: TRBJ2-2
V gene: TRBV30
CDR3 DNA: TGTGCCTGGAGTATAATGAGAAACACCGGGGAGCTGTTTTTT
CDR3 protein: CAWSIMRNTGELFF

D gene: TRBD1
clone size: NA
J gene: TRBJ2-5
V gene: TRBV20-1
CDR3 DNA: TGCAGTGCTGGGACAGCGGAGACCCAGTACTTC
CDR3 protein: CSAGTAETQYF

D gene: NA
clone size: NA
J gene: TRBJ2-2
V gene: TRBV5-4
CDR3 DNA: TGTGCCAGCAGCTTGACCGGGGGCCGAGGGGGCACCGGGGAGCTGTTTTTT
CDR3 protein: CASSLTGGRGGTGELFF

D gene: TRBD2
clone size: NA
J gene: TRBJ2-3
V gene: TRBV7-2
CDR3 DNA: TGTGCCAGCAGCTTAGCTGGGACTAGTGTAGATACGCAGTATTTT
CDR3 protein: CASSLAGTSVDTQYF

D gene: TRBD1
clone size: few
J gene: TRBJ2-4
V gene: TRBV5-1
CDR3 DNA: TGCGCCAGCAGCTTGGGGTCCGAGACAGGGTTTCGAATAGCCAAAAACATTCAGTACTTC
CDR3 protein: CASSLGSETGFRIAKNIQYF

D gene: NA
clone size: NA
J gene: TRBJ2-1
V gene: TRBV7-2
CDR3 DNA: TGTGCCAGCACCATCGGACAGTTAGGCAATGAGCAGTTCTTC
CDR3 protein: CASTIGQLGNEQFF

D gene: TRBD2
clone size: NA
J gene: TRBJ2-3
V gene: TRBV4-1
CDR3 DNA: TGCGCCAGCAGCCACGGGACTAGTACTGTTTATACGCAGTATTTT
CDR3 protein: CASSHGTSTVYTQYF

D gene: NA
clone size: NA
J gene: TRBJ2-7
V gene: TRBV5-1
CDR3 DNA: TGCGCCAGCAGCTTGGATCTTGGGACTGAGCAGTACTTC
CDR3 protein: CASSLDLGTEQYF

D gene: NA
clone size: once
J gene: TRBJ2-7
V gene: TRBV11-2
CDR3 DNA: TGTGCCAGCAGCTCCGGGGAAGAGCAGTACTTC
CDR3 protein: CASSSGEEQYF

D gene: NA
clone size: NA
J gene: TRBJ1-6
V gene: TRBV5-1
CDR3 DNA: TGCGCCAGTTCCAGGGGAGGTGTGGGTAATTCACCCCTCCACTTT
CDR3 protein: CASSRGGVGNSPLHF

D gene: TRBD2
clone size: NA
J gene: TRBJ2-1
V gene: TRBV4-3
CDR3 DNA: TGCGCCAGCAGCCAAGAGACTAGCGGGAGAAGGAATGAGCAGTTCTTC
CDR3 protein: CASSQETSGRRNEQFF

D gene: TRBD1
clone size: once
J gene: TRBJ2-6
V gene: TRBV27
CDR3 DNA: TGTGCCAGCGGGGGACAGGGGGCAGGGGCCAACGTCCTGACTTTC
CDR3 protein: CASGGQGAGANVLTF

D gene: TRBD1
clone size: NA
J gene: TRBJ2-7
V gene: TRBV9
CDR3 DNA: TGTGCCAGCGGCGCCACAACAGGGGGAAGCTCCTACGAGCAGTACTTC
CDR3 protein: CASGATTGGSSYEQYF

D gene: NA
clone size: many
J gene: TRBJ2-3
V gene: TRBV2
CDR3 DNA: TGTGCCAGCAGTGAAGGTTATACGCAGTATTTT
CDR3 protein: CASSEGYTQYF

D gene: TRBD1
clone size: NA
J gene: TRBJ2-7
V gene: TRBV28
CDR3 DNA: TGTGCCAGCAGGGGACAGGACAGGGCGTACGAGCAGTACTTC
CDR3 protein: CASRGQDRAYEQYF

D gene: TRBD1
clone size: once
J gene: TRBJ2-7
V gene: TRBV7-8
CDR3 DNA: TGTGCCAGCAGCTTAACTACCGGGACAGGGGGCAAGTACGAGCAGTACTTC
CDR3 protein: CASSLTTGTGGKYEQYF